Presented here are 21 T cell receptor beta chains from one specimen sequenced in a study of low-dose radiotherapy and immunotherapy resistance in tumors. TRAV- and TRBV-specific primers were used for first-strand cDNA, which covered alpha and beta chains. Using a constant-region primer together with a V-primer adapter, TCRs were subjected to around 20 PCR cycles of amplification. TCRdb passed the reads through MiXCR, listing each CDR3 protein once. Of approximately 15,000 distinct CDR3 sequences detected, roughly 60% appear once; the ten largest clones hold roughly 8%. These receptors were taken from a human donor with advanced metastatic prostate, ovarian, gallbladder or colorectal cancer (not recorded which). This table probably holds off-target reads from a library built for another chain.

The V and J genes are TRBV6-1 and TRBJ2-1; no firm D call. Germline values: CDR1 MNHNS, CDR2 SASEGT. Trimming cost V 4 bases and J 8 bases, with 15 bases left between them. CDR3 length equals 14 residues. CDR3 protein: CASSVRTDLDEQFF. The DNA of the CDR3 is TGTGCCAGCAGTGTTCGGACCGACCTCGATGAGCAGTTCTTC.

The chain recombines TRBV11-2 with TRBJ2-2; TRBD1 matches at 9 bases. This CDR3 comprises 14 residues. Trimming cost V 5 bases and J 7 bases; bases outside gene matches: 5. Germline lookup yields CDR1 SGHAT and CDR2 FQNNGV. CDR3 nucleotides: TGTGCCAGCAGCCAAGGGACAGGGTTCGGGGAGCTGTTTTTT. This gives the protein CASSQGTGFGELFF.

The CDR3 reads CASTQRGSGELFF. DNA of the CDR3: TGTGCCAGCACCCAGCGGGGGAGCGGGGAGCTGTTTTTT. J is TRBJ2-2 and V is TRBV11-3, with 8 bases lining up with TRBD2. Trimming took 7 bases from V and 7 from J; bases not matched to a gene: 5. CDR1 is SGHNT and CDR2 is YENEEA in the germline V gene. The CDR3 length is 13 residues.

This clonotype was recorded once. CDR3 region: CASSYTPGHSRHEQFF. CDR3 nucleotides: TGTGCCAGCAGTTACACTCCGGGACACAGCCGGCATGAGCAGTTCTTC. The genes are TRBV6-2 or TRBV6-3 and TRBJ2-1, with a weak D call TRBD1 (6 bases). CDR3 length: 16 residues. The germline V and J ends were trimmed by 2 bases and 8 bases, with 19 bases remaining between them. CDR1 is MNHEY and CDR2 is SVGEGT in the germline V gene.

There are a few counts of this clonotype. This chain connects TRBV12-3 or TRBV12-4 to TRBJ2-3; unclear D gene. Trimming pared 1 base from V and 0 bases from J, leaving 2 bases between. The CDR3 loop spans 13 amino acids. CDR3 in amino acids: CASSLVSTDTQYF. In DNA, the CDR3 is TGTGCCAGCAGTTTAGTCAGCACAGATACGCAGTATTTT.

This clonotype has only a few counts. The DNA of the CDR3 is TGTGCCAGCAGCCCGAGCTCAGGGCCGGTAGACTATGGCTACACCTTC. Encoded protein: CASSPSSGPVDYGYTF. The chain uses TRBV7-2 and TRBJ1-2; TRBD1 is a possible D gene (5 bases). V was trimmed by 5 bases and J by 3 bases, leaving 19 bases between them. The CDR3 spans 16 residues. CDR1 and CDR2 (germline): SGHTA, FQGNSA.

V and J are TRBV7-2 and TRBJ2-3, with D perhaps TRBD2 (6 bases). The V and J ends lost 5 bases and 6 bases respectively, with 15 bases between them. Germline V lookup: CDR1 SGHTA, CDR2 FQGNSA. This CDR3 is 14 amino acids long. In DNA form, the CDR3 reads TGTGCCAGCAGCCCCGGGGGACCGCGGGATACGCAGTATTTT. Its protein is CASSPGGPRDTQYF.

V gene TRBV7-9 combines with J gene TRBJ2-1, with a weak D call TRBD1 (5 bases). Germline V CDR1 and CDR2: SEHNR, FQNEAQ (reference sequence). V lost 2 bases and J 8 bases, leaving 7 bases between the germline ends. This CDR3 region has 12 residues. The DNA of the CDR3 is TGTGCCAGCAGCTTATCAGGGCATGAGCAGTTCTTC. It translates to CASSLSGHEQFF.

This clonotype was seen only a few times. The chain recombines TRBV5-4 with TRBJ1-1; no firm D call. Trimming left V 0 bases short and J 1 base short, with 7 bases between. This CDR3 has 14 amino acids. In germline, CDR1 is SGHNT, CDR2 YYREEE (reference sequence). CDR3 protein: CASSLDGSNTEAFF. In DNA form, the CDR3 reads TGTGCCAGCAGCTTGGACGGCTCGAACACTGAAGCTTTCTTT.

The rearrangement links TRBV28 to TRBJ2-7; 7 bases are shared with TRBD2. Germline V lookup: CDR1 MDHEN, CDR2 SYDVKM. This CDR3 spans 15 amino acids. Losses at the gene ends were 7 bases for V and 6 bases for J; bases not matched to a gene: 15. CDR3 amino acids: CASMGGAGDIREQYF. As DNA, the CDR3 is TGTGCCAGCATGGGCGGGGCGGGAGACATCCGCGAGCAGTACTTC.

For this clonotype: One end of the junction fails to match germline, which may point to a read error. The V and J genes are TRBV4-1 and TRBJ2-3; 7 bases fit TRBD2. CDR1 and CDR2 (germline): MGHRA, YSYEKL. The CDR3 is made up of 15 amino acids. Here the CDR3 DNA reads TGTGCCAGCAGCCAAGATGGACTAGGCGCAGATACGCAGTATTTT. The encoded protein is CASSQDGLGADTQYF.

The J gene is TRBJ1-6, the V gene TRBV28; TRBD1 agrees at 7 bases. Unmatched junction bases numbered 3, after V lost 7 bases and J lost 0 bases. Germline-derived CDR1 and CDR2 are MDHEN and SYDVKM. The CDR3 is made up of 15 amino acids. CDR3 sequence (DNA): TGTGCCAGCAAGGGGGCGAGCTCCTATAATTCACCCCTCCACTTT. Protein: CASKGASSYNSPLHF.

A few counts support this clonotype. The CDR3 reads CASSRTIAAWEQYF. Here the CDR3 DNA reads TGTGCCAGCAGTAGGACGATTGCTGCATGGGAGCAGTACTTC. The rearrangement links TRBV2 to TRBJ2-7; D is unclear. This CDR3 region has 14 residues. CDR1 is SNHLY and CDR2 is FYNNEI in the germline V gene. V was trimmed by 5 bases and J by 7 bases, leaving 18 bases between them.

The chain links TRBV6-5 to TRBJ2-2; D possibly uses TRBD1 or TRBD2 (7 bases each). The ends were cut back, 5 bases at V and 0 bases at J, with 10 bases in the middle. CDR1 is MNHEY, CDR2 SVGAGI, per germline. There are 15 residues in the CDR3. CDR3 in DNA: TGTGCCAGCAGTAGCGGGACAGCGAACACCGGGGAGCTGTTTTTT. The encoded protein is CASSSGTANTGELFF.

The chain joins TRBV2 to TRBJ1-1; D might be TRBD1 (5 bases). Trimming took 0 bases from V and 6 from J, leaving 8 bases between them. This CDR3 region has 13 residues. Germline values: CDR1 SNHLY, CDR2 FYNNEI. CDR3 bases: TGTGCCAGCAGTGAAGCAGGGGAAGCTGAAGCTTTCTTT. Its translation is CASSEAGEAEAFF.

V gene TRBV19 combines with J gene TRBJ2-7; 10 bases are a match to TRBD2. Germline trimming cut 1 base from V and 3 bases from J; bases unmatched to any gene: 3. The CDR3 sequence is 15 residues long. Germline loops: CDR1 LNHDA, CDR2 SQIVND (reference sequence). CDR3 protein: CASSIVSSGSYEQYF. The CDR3 coding sequence is TGTGCCAGTAGTATAGTATCTAGCGGGAGCTACGAGCAGTACTTC.

The chain has TRBV6-8 and TRBJ2-5; 7 bases fit TRBD2. The CDR3 has 15 residues. J lost 2 bases, V lost 5 bases, and 8 bases had no gene match. Per germline, CDR1 MNHGY and CDR2 SAAAGT. This CDR3 is CASSEISGEQETQYF. Written as DNA, the CDR3 is TGTGCCAGCAGTGAAATAAGCGGGGAGCAAGAGACCCAGTACTTC.

The chain has TRBV6-2 or TRBV6-3 and TRBJ2-3; D call uncertain. Germline V CDR1 and CDR2: MNHEY, SVGEGT. This CDR3 is 15 amino acids long. V was shortened by 5 bases and J by 2 bases, with 14 bases between the two germline ends. The CDR3: CASSRYGRDTDTQYF. Written as DNA, the CDR3 is TGTGCCAGCAGTCGGTACGGACGAGACACAGATACGCAGTATTTT.

The V call is TRBV5-6, the J call TRBJ1-6; D not certain. This CDR3 comprises 13 residues. The germline V gene has CDR1 SGHDT and CDR2 YYEEEE. V was cut by 4 bases and J by 7 bases, with 9 bases left in between. In DNA form, the CDR3 reads TGTGCCAGCAGCGGACGTGGAAATTCACCCCTCCACTTT. It encodes CASSGRGNSPLHF.

This clonotype was found a few times. The rearrangement uses TRBV5-4 and TRBJ2-3; the match to TRBD1 covers 9 bases. V dropped 0 bases and J dropped 2; count of bases not matched to a gene: 4. CDR3 length: 16 amino acids. The germline V gene has CDR1 SGHNT and CDR2 YYREEE (reference sequence). The CDR3 bases are TGTGCCAGCAGCTTGGGAGGGACAGGGATCACAGATACGCAGTATTTT. Its protein product is CASSLGGTGITDTQYF.

V is TRBV7-2 and J is TRBJ2-1; D is unclear. CDR1 is SGHTA and CDR2 is FQGNSA in the germline V gene. The V end was cut by 7 bases, the J end by 10 bases, with 23 bases between. This CDR3 is built from 15 residues. CDR3 region: CASTLWAGVGKEQFF. CDR3 bases: TGTGCCAGCACCCTCTGGGCAGGCGTGGGTAAGGAGCAGTTCTTC.